This TCR beta chain was sequenced for a study of blood T cell repertoires in COVID-19. The data were produced by immunoSEQ multiplex PCR, yet TCRdb's version contains in-frame clones alone and is incomplete. The table lists over 250,000 clones, 80% to 90% of them singletons. This CDR3 is built from 14 residues. Trimming left V 7 bases short and J 2 bases short, with 12 bases between. Germline assignment: CDR1 MDHEN and CDR2 SYDVKM. This TCR was sampled from a woman aged 65 to 85 with COVID-19, enrolled during active disease. The source material was peripheral blood. V usage is TRBV28 and J usage is TRBJ1-5; D remains ambiguous. CDR3 nucleotides: TGTGCCAGCATTCGCCCAGGTGGCAATCAGCCCCAGCATTTT. Translating gives CASIRPGGNQPQHF.